Listed here are 27 T cell receptor beta chains from one sample, sequenced in a study of identical twins. TCRdb passed the 5' RACE reads through MiXCR, listing each CDR3 protein once. The sample includes 500,000 to 650,000 distinct CDR3 sequences, 7.1% seen only once; the top ten take less than 2%. These sequences were also reported in another study, on yellow fever vaccine responses in identical twins.

Sequencing used PBMCs. All receptors come from a woman aged 18-30 years in good health.

This clonotype was seen ten or more times. The CDR3 is CASRTTGENQPQHF. The CDR3 DNA is TGTGCCAGCAGGACGACAGGGGAAAATCAGCCCCAGCATTTT. V gene TRBV12-3 or TRBV12-4 combines with J gene TRBJ1-5, with 8 bases fitting TRBD1. J was trimmed by 4 bases and V by 6 bases; bases with no gene match: 5. The CDR3 contains 14 residues.

This clonotype was picked up a small number of times. This rearrangement joins TRBV7-9 to TRBJ1-2; a possible D gene is TRBD1 (6 bases). There are 16 residues in the CDR3. Germline V gene sequence: CDR1 SEHNR, CDR2 FQNEAQ (reference sequence). Between the trimmed V and J ends, which lost 5 bases and 3 bases, there was a span of 19 bases. In DNA form, the CDR3 reads TGTGCCAGCAGCCCACGCGTGGGGGCGAGGGACTATGGCTACACCTTC. Protein sequence: CASSPRVGARDYGYTF.

The chain carries TRBV5-1 and TRBJ1-5, with TRBD1 identical over 9 bases. This CDR3 has 15 residues. V shed 4 bases and J 6 bases; nucleotides not matched to a gene: 8. Germline CDR1 SGHRS, CDR2 YFSETQ. CDR3 region: CASSIAPGQGQPQHF. The CDR3 nucleotides are TGCGCCAGCAGCATAGCCCCGGGACAGGGTCAGCCCCAGCATTTT.

V is TRBV11-2 and J is TRBJ2-1; D is unclear. The CDR3 consists of 14 residues. V was cut by 2 bases and J by 7 bases, with 12 bases left in between. The V gene's germline CDR1 is SGHAT and CDR2 FQNNGV. The CDR3 DNA reads TGTGCCAGCAGCTTAAACCGCGTACAGAATGAGCAGTTCTTC. Protein product: CASSLNRVQNEQFF.

Many counts were recorded for this clonotype. V usage is TRBV2 and J usage is TRBJ2-6; D not certain. V gave up 3 bases and J gave up 3 bases, with 6 bases separating them. Germline CDR1 is SNHLY and CDR2 is FYNNEI. The CDR3 totals 14 residues. CDR3 sequence: CASSEGYGANVLTF. In nucleotides, the CDR3 is TGTGCCAGCAGTGAGGGGTATGGGGCCAACGTCCTGACTTTC.

This clonotype has ten or more counts. This rearrangement joins TRBV5-1 to TRBJ2-1; TRBD1 matches 10 bases. V gave up 2 bases and J gave up 6 bases; unmatched junction bases: 5. Germline assignment: CDR1 SGHRS and CDR2 YFSETQ. The CDR3 totals 15 residues. The CDR3 DNA follows: TGCGCCAGCAGCTTTAACCGGGACAGGGGCAATGAGCAGTTCTTC. It translates to CASSFNRDRGNEQFF. The whole variable domain, filled in from reference TRBV5-1 and TRBJ2-1, reads KAGVTQTPRYLIKTRGQQVTLSCSPISGHRSVSWYQQTPGQGLQFLFEYFSETQRNKGNFPGRFSGRQFSNSRSEMNVSTLELGDSALYLCASSFNRDRGNEQFFGPGTRLTVL.

This clonotype was counted only a few times. The V and J genes are TRBV10-3 and TRBJ1-5, with 9 bases lining up with TRBD1. The CDR3 sequence is 16 residues long. Unmatched junction bases numbered 4, after V lost 3 bases and J lost 1 base. Germline V lookup: CDR1 ENHRY, CDR2 SYGVKD. CDR3 nucleotides: TGTGCCATCAGTGACCTGGACAGGGGAAGCAATCAGCCCCAGCATTTT. Protein product: CAISDLDRGSNQPQHF.

This clonotype was seen a few times. The chain joins TRBV2 to TRBJ2-7, with D perhaps matching TRBD1 or TRBD2 (5 bases each). Germline CDR1 reads SNHLY; CDR2 reads FYNNEI. CDR3 length: 13 amino acids. V was pared by 6 bases and J by 6 bases, with 15 bases between. CDR3 nucleotide sequence: TGTGCCAGCAGGCCGGGACCGGCTTTCGAGCAGTACTTC. This gives the protein CASRPGPAFEQYF. Together with reference TRBV2 and TRBJ2-7, the CDR3 gives the full variable domain: EPEVTQTPSHQVTQMGQEVILRCVPISNHLYFYWYRQILGQKVEFLVSFYNNEISEKSEIFDDQFSVERPDGSNFTLKIRSTKLEDSAMYFCASRPGPAFEQYFGPGTRLTVT.

V and J are TRBV12-3 or TRBV12-4 and TRBJ2-2; weak D call: TRBD1 (5 bases). The CDR3 totals 15 residues. CDR3 sequence (DNA): TGTGCGAGCCAGAAACAGGTGTCAAGTTCCGGGGAGCTGTTTTTT. This codes for CASQKQVSSSGELFF.

In its sample, this clonotype was seen many times. The genes are TRBV28 and TRBJ1-2; D not certain. Germline-derived CDR1 and CDR2 are MDHEN and SYDVKM. The ends were cut back, 3 bases at V and 4 bases at J, with 6 bases in the middle. This CDR3 spans 12 amino acids. CDR3 residues: CASSFEGYGYTF. The CDR3 coding sequence is TGTGCCAGCAGTTTTGAGGGCTATGGCTACACCTTC.

In its sample, this clonotype was seen a few times. The chain has TRBV20-1 and TRBJ2-2; no clear D. Germline V gene sequence: CDR1 DFQATT, CDR2 SNEGSKA (reference sequence). There are 13 residues in the CDR3. Deletions cut 5 bases from V and 5 bases from J, with 12 bases between. The CDR3 DNA is TGCAGTGCTCCATCCCAACTTACCGGGGAGCTGTTTTTT. Its translation is CSAPSQLTGELFF.

This clonotype was picked up a small number of times. This chain joins TRBV5-4 and TRBJ2-1; TRBD2 aligns across 9 bases. CDR1 is SGHNT and CDR2 is YYREEE in the germline V gene (reference sequence). V shed 4 bases, J shed 6 bases, and the junction held 8 bases outside the gene matches. The CDR3 loop spans 15 amino acids. In DNA, the CDR3 is TGTGCCAGCAGCCCCGTTAGCGGGAGTGTCAATGAGCAGTTCTTC. It translates to CASSPVSGSVNEQFF. The full variable domain, with the rest looked up from reference TRBV5-4 and TRBJ2-1, is ETGVTQSPTHLIKTRGQQVTLRCSSQSGHNTVSWYQQALGQGPQFIFQYYREEENGRGNFPPRFSGLQFPNYSSELNVNALELDDSALYLCASSPVSGSVNEQFFGPGTRLTVL.

This clonotype was picked up many times. The rearrangement uses TRBV6-5 and TRBJ2-7, with 11 bases that match TRBD2. J gave up 6 bases and V 0 bases, and 10 bases lay outside the gene matches. The CDR3 is 17 residues long. CDR1 is MNHEY and CDR2 is SVGAGI in the germline V gene. Here the CDR3 DNA reads TGTGCCAGCAGTTACTCGGGGCTAGTAGCGGGAGGGCGCGAGCAGTACTTC. It is translated as CASSYSGLVAGGREQYF.

This clonotype occurred a few times. The J gene is TRBJ2-7, the V gene TRBV10-2, with TRBD2 identical over 9 bases. The germline gives CDR1 WSHSY, CDR2 SAAADI. Trimming cost V 1 base and J 4 bases; bases outside gene matches: 8. This CDR3 is built from 16 residues. The CDR3 protein is CASSELRVAGVYEQYF. In nucleotides, the CDR3 is TGCGCCAGCAGTGAGTTGAGGGTAGCGGGAGTATACGAGCAGTACTTC.

The V gene is TRBV6-1, the J gene TRBJ2-7, with D maybe TRBD2 (5 bases). The V end was cut by 4 bases, the J end by 3 bases, with 16 bases between. The CDR3 is 15 residues long. Germline CDR1 MNHNS, CDR2 SASEGT. CDR3 coding DNA: TGTGCCAGCAGTGTTTATCTCTTGGGAGTCTACGAGCAGTACTTC. This translates into CASSVYLLGVYEQYF.

This clonotype was recorded at least ten times. This chain connects TRBV12-3 or TRBV12-4 to TRBJ2-3; 9 nucleotides line up with TRBD2. The V gene end was trimmed by 6 bases and the J gene end by 5 bases; junction bases not matched to a gene: 6. CDR3 size: 14 residues. The DNA for the CDR3 is TGTGCCAGCAGCCTGAGCGGGAGGATAGATACGCAGTATTTT. Amino acid sequence: CASSLSGRIDTQYF.

This clonotype was observed a handful of times. The chain recombines TRBV7-2 with TRBJ2-3; TRBD2 might be the D (6 bases). Deletions cut 5 bases from V and 11 bases from J, with 26 bases between. This CDR3 contains 16 residues. Germline values: CDR1 SGHTA, CDR2 FQGNSA. CDR3 sequence: CASSPARGSNQDVQYF. The CDR3 coding sequence is TGTGCCAGCAGCCCAGCGCGGGGAAGCAATCAGGACGTGCAGTATTTT.

This sequence joins TRBV10-3 and TRBJ1-4, with no clear D. CDR1 is ENHRY, CDR2 SYGVKD, per germline. The CDR3 sequence is 15 residues long. The V gene lost 4 bases and the J gene lost 0 bases, with 9 bases spanning the gap. CDR3 coding DNA: TGTGCCATCAGTGCCAACAGAGCAACTAATGAAAAACTGTTTTTT. Encoded protein: CAISANRATNEKLFF.

This chain uses TRBV7-9 with TRBJ2-2; 12 nucleotides line up with TRBD2. This CDR3 region has 19 residues. CDR1 and CDR2 from the germline V gene are SEHNR and FQNEAQ (reference sequence). The junction had 12 bases not matched to a gene; V was cut back by 5 bases and J by 2 bases. CDR3 residues: CASSPQGKTSGSNTGELFF. The CDR3, as DNA: TGTGCCAGCAGCCCCCAGGGGAAGACTAGCGGGAGCAACACCGGGGAGCTGTTTTTT.

The V call is TRBV5-1, the J call TRBJ2-1, with 12 bases fitting TRBD2. V shed 1 base and J 8 bases; nucleotides not matched to a gene: 7. The CDR3 contains 16 residues. The germline CDR1 and CDR2 sequences are SGHRS and YFSETQ. The CDR3 region is CASSLTLAGGGDEQFF. In DNA, the CDR3 is TGCGCCAGCAGCTTGACACTAGCGGGAGGTGGCGATGAGCAGTTCTTC.

This clonotype was found a few times. V and J are TRBV6-5 and TRBJ2-1, with D uncertain. The CDR3 has 12 amino acids. Trimming pared 6 bases from V and 8 bases from J, leaving 11 bases between. Germline V gene sequence: CDR1 MNHEY, CDR2 SVGAGI. CDR3 amino acids: CASRLSKDEQFF. The CDR3 nucleotides are TGTGCCAGCAGACTTAGCAAGGATGAGCAGTTCTTC.

This clonotype was seen a few times. V is TRBV11-2 and J is TRBJ2-7; D is perhaps TRBD1 (6 bases). The germline CDR1 and CDR2 sequences are SGHAT and FQNNGV. V gave up 5 bases and J gave up 7 bases, with 12 bases separating them. The CDR3 is 12 amino acids. The CDR3 region has the DNA TGTGCCAGCAGCCGCACAGGGATTGAGCAGTACGTC. Amino acids: CASSRTGIEQYV.

The CDR3 DNA follows: TGCGCCAGCAGTCAATCCCCCCAACGAGGGGGGAACACCGGGGAGCTGTTTTTT. This sequence encodes CASSQSPQRGGNTGELFF. This chain connects TRBV23-1 to TRBJ2-2; perhaps TRBD1 as D (6 bases). TRBV23-1 is an ORF, and what it does is uncertain. The CDR3 loop spans 18 amino acids. The ends were cut back, 0 bases at V and 1 base at J, with 15 bases in the middle.

This chain links TRBV7-7 with TRBJ2-5; 11 bases fit TRBD2. The V gene end was trimmed by 5 bases and the J gene end by 4 bases; junction bases not matched to a gene: 9. The germline V gene has CDR1 SSHAT and CDR2 FNYEAQ (reference sequence). The length of the CDR3 is 16 residues. DNA for the CDR3: TGTGCCAGCAGCCCACAGACTAGCGGGGTTCGAGAGACCCAGTACTTC. This sequence encodes CASSPQTSGVRETQYF.

This clonotype was recorded a few times. The rearrangement joins TRBV5-1 to TRBJ1-1, with D uncertain. V was shortened by 0 bases and J by 3 bases, with 9 bases between the two germline ends. Germline loops: CDR1 SGHRS, CDR2 YFSETQ. The CDR3 consists of 14 residues. This CDR3 reads CASSLGEIYTEAFF. In DNA form, the CDR3 reads TGCGCCAGCAGCTTGGGGGAGATTTACACTGAAGCTTTCTTT.

This clonotype was observed many times. The genes are TRBV3-1 and TRBJ2-6, with D uncertain. The V gene's germline CDR1 is LGHDT and CDR2 YNNKEL (reference sequence). The CDR3 spans 16 residues. V was cut by 1 base and J by 0 bases, with 7 bases left in between. The CDR3 DNA reads TGTGCCAGCAGCCAAGGAAGTTACTCTGGGGCCAACGTCCTGACTTTC. This encodes CASSQGSYSGANVLTF. The full variable domain, completed using reference TRBV3-1 and TRBJ2-6, is DTAVSQTPKYLVTQMGNDKSIKCEQNLGHDTMYWYKQDSKKFLKIMFSYNNKELIINETVPNRFSPKSPDKAHLNLHINSLELGDSAVYFCASSQGSYSGANVLTFGAGSRLTVL.

Only a few counts were recorded for this clonotype. The chain combines TRBV28 with TRBJ1-2, with TRBD1 as a possible D gene (5 bases). The CDR3 loop spans 16 amino acids. V was clipped by 4 bases and J by 0 bases, with 15 bases between them. The germline gives CDR1 MDHEN, CDR2 SYDVKM. CDR3 amino acids: CASSSAGRRTNYGYTF. CDR3 nucleotides: TGTGCCAGCAGTTCTGCGGGACGGAGAACTAACTATGGCTACACCTTC.